These 7 T cell receptor beta chains were all obtained from the same sample, sequenced in a study of blood T cells in healthy people across ages. Together with a sample-barcoded 5' primer, a J-beta primer mix was included in a second PCR lasting roughly 6 to 12 cycles. TCRdb ran MiXCR on the 5' RACE reads and lists one entry per CDR3 protein. Of about 620,000 distinct CDR3 sequences listed, around 20% are singletons. The sequenced sample was blood. The receptors originated from a man aged 70 or older in good health.

This clonotype was recorded a few times. This rearrangement joins TRBV9 to TRBJ2-1, with 10 bases aligning to TRBD2. The DNA end is a closer match to TRBJ2-5, so the J assignment may be wrong. CDR1 is SGDLS and CDR2 is YYNGEE in the germline V gene. This CDR3 is built from 18 residues. CDR3 bases: TGTGCCAGCAGCGTAGCGGGTACTAGCGGGGCGCGAAAAGAGACCCAGTACTTC. This codes for CASSVAGTSGARKETQYF.

This clonotype was observed a few times. This chain joins TRBV5-1 and TRBJ1-1; 8 bases are shared with TRBD1. CDR1 and CDR2 from the germline V gene are SGHRS and YFSETQ. The ends lost 3 bases at V and 3 bases at J; junction bases unmatched: 1. The CDR3 has 13 amino acids. The CDR3 DNA is TGCGCCAGCAGCTCGGACAGGGACACTGAAGCTTTCTTT. Its protein is CASSSDRDTEAFF.

The rearrangement joins TRBV3-1 to TRBJ2-7; D gene uncertain. Per germline, CDR1 LGHDT and CDR2 YNNKEL (reference sequence). CDR3 size: 14 residues. V dropped 0 bases and J dropped 2 bases, with 8 bases sitting between them. The DNA for the CDR3 is TGTGCCAGCAGCCAAGACTATGGGACCTACGAGCAGTACTTC. Its translation is CASSQDYGTYEQYF.

This clonotype occurred a few times. This chain joins TRBV9 and TRBJ2-6; 12 bases align to TRBD2. CDR1 is SGDLS, CDR2 YYNGEE, per germline. The ends lost 3 bases at V and 0 bases at J; junction bases unmatched: 7. The CDR3 is 19 amino acids. CDR3 amino acids: CASSEKGLAGSSGANVLTF. Written as DNA, the CDR3 is TGTGCCAGCAGCGAAAAGGGACTAGCGGGTAGCTCTGGGGCCAACGTCCTGACTTTC.

This clonotype has more than one count but fewer than ten. V gene TRBV11-2 combines with J gene TRBJ2-7; possible D gene TRBD2, 5 bases. CDR1 is SGHAT and CDR2 is FQNNGV in the germline V gene. Trimming pared 5 bases from V and 3 bases from J, leaving 8 bases between. The CDR3 has 12 residues. CDR3 nucleotide sequence: TGTGCCAGCAGCACGGACTTCTACGAGCAGTACTTC. Protein: CASSTDFYEQYF. The full variable domain, its missing parts supplied by reference TRBV11-2 and TRBJ2-7, is EAGVAQSPRYKIIEKRQSVAFWCNPISGHATLYWYQQILGQGPKLLIQFQNNGVVDDSQLPKDRFSAERLKGVDSTLKIQPAKLEDSAVYLCASSTDFYEQYFGPGTRLTVT.

This clonotype appeared many times. The chain has TRBV9 and TRBJ2-5, with 7 bases lining up with TRBD2. V shed 4 bases, J shed 2 bases, and the junction held 8 bases outside the gene matches. The CDR3 loop spans 15 amino acids. Germline V CDR1 and CDR2: SGDLS, YYNGEE. The CDR3 here is CASSKMRGGQETQYF. In DNA form, the CDR3 reads TGTGCCAGCAGCAAAATGAGGGGAGGGCAAGAGACCCAGTACTTC.

This rearrangement joins TRBV20-1 to TRBJ1-2, with D perhaps matching TRBD1 (5 bases). Trimming pared 1 base from V and 4 bases from J, leaving 10 bases between. Germline V gene lookup returns CDR1 DFQATT and CDR2 SNEGSKA (reference sequence). This CDR3 has 13 residues. The CDR3 DNA sequence: TGCAGTGCTAGAGGGGGGGGAAGCTATGGCTACACCTTC. It is translated as CSARGGGSYGYTF.